This T cell receptor beta chain is drawn from a study of blood T cell repertoires in COVID-19. Study processing details: The authors estimated nucleated cell counts from reference gene primer amplification. Measured with immunoSEQ multiplex PCR; TCRdb has only the in-frame clones, and not every one. The V and J calls and clone size were taken over from that table, and D and trimming were inferred from the DNA. This table holds about 100,000 clones, about 90% found once. Germline CDR1 is SGHDN and CDR2 is FVKESK. V shed 4 bases and J shed 9 bases, with 13 bases lying between them. This CDR3 has 13 residues.

The specimen sequenced was peripheral blood. The chain uses TRBV14 and TRBJ2-1, with D possibly being TRBD2 (6 bases). The receptor was derived from a human donor in a cohort sampled during active COVID-19. CDR3 sequence (DNA): TGTGCCAGCAGCCGCCCTTGGGGAGGTGAGCAGTTCTTC. Protein sequence: CASSRPWGGEQFF.